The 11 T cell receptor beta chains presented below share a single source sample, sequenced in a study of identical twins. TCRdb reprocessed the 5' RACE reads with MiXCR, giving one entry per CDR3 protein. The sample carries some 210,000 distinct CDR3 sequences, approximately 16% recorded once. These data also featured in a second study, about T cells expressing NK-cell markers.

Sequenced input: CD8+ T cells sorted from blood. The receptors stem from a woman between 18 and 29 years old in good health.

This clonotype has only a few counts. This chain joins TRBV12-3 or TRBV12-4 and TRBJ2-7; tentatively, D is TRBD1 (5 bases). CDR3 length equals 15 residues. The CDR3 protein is CATAISGRVDYEQYF. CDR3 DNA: TGTGCTACTGCCATATCCGGCAGGGTAGACTACGAGCAGTACTTC.

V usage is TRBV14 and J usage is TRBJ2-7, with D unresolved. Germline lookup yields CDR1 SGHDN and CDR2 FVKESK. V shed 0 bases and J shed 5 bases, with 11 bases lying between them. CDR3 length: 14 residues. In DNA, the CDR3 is TGTGCCAGCAGCCAAGAAGCAGATGGAGACGAGCAGTACTTC. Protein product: CASSQEADGDEQYF.

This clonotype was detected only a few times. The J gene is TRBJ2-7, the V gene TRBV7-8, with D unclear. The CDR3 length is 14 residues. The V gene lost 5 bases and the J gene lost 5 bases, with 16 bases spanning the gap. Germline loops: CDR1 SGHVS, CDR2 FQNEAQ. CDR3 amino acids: CASSHSGVLNEQYF. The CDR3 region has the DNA TGTGCCAGCAGCCACTCTGGGGTATTGAACGAGCAGTACTTC. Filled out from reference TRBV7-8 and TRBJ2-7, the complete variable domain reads GAGVSQSPRYKVAKRGQDVALRCDPISGHVSLFWYQQALGQGPEFLTYFQNEAQLDKSGLPSDRFFAERPEGSVSTLKIQRTQQEDSAVYLCASSHSGVLNEQYFGPGTRLTVT.

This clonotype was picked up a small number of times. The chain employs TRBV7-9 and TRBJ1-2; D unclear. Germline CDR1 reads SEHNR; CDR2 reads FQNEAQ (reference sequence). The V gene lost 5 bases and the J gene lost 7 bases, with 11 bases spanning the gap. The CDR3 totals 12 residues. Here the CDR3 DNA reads TGTGCCAGCAGCCCTGCAAAGGCTGGCTACACCTTC. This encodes CASSPAKAGYTF. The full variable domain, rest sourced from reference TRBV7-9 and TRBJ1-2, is DTGVSQNPRHKITKRGQNVTFRCDPISEHNRLYWYRQTLGQGPEFLTYFQNEAQLEKSRLLSDRFSAERPKGSFSTLEIQRTEQGDSAMYLCASSPAKAGYTFGSGTRLTVV.

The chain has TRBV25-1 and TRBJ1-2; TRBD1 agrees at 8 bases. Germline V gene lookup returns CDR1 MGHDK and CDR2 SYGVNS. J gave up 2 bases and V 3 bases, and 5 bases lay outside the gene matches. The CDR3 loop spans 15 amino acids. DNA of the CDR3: TGTGCCAGCAGTGACTCTTACAGGGGGAACTATGGCTACACCTTC. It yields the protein CASSDSYRGNYGYTF.

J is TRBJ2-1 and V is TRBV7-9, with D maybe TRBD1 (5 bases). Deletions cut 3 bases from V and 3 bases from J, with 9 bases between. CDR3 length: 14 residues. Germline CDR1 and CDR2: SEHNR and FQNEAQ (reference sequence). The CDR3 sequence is CASSFVQGYNEQFF. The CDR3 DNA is TGTGCCAGCAGCTTCGTCCAGGGCTACAATGAGCAGTTCTTC.

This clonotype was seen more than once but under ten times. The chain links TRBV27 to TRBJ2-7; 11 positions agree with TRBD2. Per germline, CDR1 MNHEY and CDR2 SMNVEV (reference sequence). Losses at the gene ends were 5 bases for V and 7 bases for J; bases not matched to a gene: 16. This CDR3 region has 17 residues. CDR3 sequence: CASSPRHRTSGYREQYF. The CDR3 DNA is TGTGCCAGCAGTCCTCGACACCGGACTAGCGGGTATCGGGAGCAGTACTTC.

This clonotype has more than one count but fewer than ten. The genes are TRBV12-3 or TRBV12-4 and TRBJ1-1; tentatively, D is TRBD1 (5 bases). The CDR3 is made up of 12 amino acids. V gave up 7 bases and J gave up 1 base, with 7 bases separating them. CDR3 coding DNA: TGTGCCAGCATCACAGGGAACACTGAAGCTTTCTTT. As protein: CASITGNTEAFF.

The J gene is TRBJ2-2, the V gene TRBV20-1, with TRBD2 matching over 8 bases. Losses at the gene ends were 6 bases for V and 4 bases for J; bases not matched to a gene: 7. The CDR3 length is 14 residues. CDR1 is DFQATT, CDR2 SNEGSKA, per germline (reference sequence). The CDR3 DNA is TGCAGTGCCACGGGACTAGGACGCACCGGGGAGCTGTTTTTT. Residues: CSATGLGRTGELFF.

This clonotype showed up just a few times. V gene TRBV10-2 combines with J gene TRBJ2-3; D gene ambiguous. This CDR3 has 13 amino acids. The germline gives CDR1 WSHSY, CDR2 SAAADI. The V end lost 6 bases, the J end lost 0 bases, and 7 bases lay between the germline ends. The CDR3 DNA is TGCGCCAGCAGCGGTCTGAGCACAGATACGCAGTATTTT. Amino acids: CASSGLSTDTQYF.

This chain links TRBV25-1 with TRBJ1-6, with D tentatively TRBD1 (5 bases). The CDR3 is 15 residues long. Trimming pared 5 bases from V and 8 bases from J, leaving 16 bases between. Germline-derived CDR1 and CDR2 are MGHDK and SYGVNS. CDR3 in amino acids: CASSKRGVGDSPLHF. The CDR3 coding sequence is TGTGCCAGCAGTAAAAGGGGAGTGGGGGATTCACCCCTCCACTTT.